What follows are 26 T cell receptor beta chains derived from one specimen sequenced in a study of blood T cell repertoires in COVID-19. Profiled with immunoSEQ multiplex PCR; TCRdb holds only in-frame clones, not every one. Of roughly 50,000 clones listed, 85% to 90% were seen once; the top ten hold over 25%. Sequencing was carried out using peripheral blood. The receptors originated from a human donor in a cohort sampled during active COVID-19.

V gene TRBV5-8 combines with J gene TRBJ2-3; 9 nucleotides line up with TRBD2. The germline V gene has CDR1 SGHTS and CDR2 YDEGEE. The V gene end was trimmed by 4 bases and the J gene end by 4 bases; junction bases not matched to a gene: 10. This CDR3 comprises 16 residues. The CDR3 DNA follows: TGTGCCAGCAGCCGCCAGCGGGGGGTATTCCCAGATACGCAGTATTTT. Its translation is CASSRQRGVFPDTQYF.

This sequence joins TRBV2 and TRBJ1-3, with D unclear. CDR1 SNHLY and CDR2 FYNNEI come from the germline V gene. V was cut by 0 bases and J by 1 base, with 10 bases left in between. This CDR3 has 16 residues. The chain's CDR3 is CASSEALLGSGNTIYF. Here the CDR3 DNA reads TGTGCCAGCAGTGAAGCGCTTCTCGGGTCTGGAAACACCATATATTTT.

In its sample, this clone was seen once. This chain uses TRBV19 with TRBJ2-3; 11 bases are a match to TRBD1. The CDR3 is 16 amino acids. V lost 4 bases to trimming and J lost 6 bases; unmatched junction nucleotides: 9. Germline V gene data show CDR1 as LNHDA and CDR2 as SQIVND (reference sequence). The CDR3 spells CASSTGQGARSDTQYF. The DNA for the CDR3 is TGTGCCAGTAGTACTGGACAGGGGGCTAGAAGTGATACGCAGTATTTT.

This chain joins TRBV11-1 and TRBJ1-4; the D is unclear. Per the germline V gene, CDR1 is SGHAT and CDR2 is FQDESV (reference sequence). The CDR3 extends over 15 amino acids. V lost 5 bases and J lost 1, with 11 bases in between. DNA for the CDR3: TGTGCCAGCAGCGACGGACGGGGAACTAATGAAAAACTGTTTTTT. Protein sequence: CASSDGRGTNEKLFF.

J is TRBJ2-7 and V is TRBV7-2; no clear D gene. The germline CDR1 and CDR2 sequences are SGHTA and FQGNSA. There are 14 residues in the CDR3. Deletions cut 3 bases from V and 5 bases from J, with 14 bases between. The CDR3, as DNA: TGTGCCAGCAGCTTGGCCCGGGTCGGCCACGAGCAGTACTTC. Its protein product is CASSLARVGHEQYF.

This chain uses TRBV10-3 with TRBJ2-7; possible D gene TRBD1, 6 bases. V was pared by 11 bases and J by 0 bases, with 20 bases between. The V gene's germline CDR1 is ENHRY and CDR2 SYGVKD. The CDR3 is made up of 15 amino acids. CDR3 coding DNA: TGTGCCGTAGCGATAGACAGGACCAGCTCCTACGAGCAGTACTTC. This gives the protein CAVAIDRTSSYEQYF.

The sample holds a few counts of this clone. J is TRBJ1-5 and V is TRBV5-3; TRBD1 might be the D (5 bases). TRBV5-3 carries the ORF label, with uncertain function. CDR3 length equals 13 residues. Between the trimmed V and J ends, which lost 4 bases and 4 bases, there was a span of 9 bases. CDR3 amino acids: CARSLDRNQPQHF. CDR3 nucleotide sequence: TGTGCCAGAAGCCTCGACAGAAATCAGCCCCAGCATTTT.

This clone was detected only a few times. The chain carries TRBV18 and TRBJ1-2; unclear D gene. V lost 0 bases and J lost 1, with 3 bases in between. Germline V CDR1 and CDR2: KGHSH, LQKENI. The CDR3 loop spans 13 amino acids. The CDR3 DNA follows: TGTGCCAGCTCACCACCCCTTAACTATGGCTACACCTTC. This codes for CASSPPLNYGYTF.

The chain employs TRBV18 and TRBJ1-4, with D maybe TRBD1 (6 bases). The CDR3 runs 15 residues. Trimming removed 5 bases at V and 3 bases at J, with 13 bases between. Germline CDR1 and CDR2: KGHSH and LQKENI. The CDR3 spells CASSGRPGANEKLFF. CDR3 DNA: TGTGCCAGCTCAGGTCGACCAGGGGCTAATGAAAAACTGTTTTTT.

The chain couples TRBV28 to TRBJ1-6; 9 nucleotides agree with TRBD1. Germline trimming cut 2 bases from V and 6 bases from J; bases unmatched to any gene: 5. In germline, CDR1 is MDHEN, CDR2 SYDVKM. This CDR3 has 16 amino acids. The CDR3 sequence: CASSLTGQGFNSPLHF. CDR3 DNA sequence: TGTGCCAGCAGTTTAACGGGACAGGGCTTTAATTCACCCCTCCACTTT.

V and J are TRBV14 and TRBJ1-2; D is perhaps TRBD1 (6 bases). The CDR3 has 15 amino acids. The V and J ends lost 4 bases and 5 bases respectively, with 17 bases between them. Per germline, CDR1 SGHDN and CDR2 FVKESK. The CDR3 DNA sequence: TGTGCCAGCAGCCCCACGGGGGGCGGTTTGTATGGCTACACCTTC. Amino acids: CASSPTGGGLYGYTF.

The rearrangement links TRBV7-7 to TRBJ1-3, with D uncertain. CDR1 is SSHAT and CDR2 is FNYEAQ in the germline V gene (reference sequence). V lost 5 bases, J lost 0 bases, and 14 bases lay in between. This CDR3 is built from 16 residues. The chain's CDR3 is CASSPGPGFSGNTIYF. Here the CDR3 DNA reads TGTGCCAGCAGCCCCGGACCGGGATTCTCTGGAAACACCATATATTTT.

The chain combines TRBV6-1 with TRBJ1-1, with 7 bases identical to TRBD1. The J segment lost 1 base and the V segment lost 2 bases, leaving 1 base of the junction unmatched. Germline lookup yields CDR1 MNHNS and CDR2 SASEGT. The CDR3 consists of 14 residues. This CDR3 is CASSERQGNTEAFF. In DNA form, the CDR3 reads TGTGCCAGCAGTGAACGACAGGGGAACACTGAAGCTTTCTTT.

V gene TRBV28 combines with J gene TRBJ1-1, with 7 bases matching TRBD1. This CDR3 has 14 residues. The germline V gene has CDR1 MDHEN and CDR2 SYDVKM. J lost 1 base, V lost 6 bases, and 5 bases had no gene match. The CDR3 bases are TGTGCCAGCAGCACGACAGGGAGGAACACTGAAGCTTTCTTT. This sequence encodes CASSTTGRNTEAFF. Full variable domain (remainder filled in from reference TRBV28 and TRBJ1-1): DVKVTQSSRYLVKRTGEKVFLECVQDMDHENMFWYRQDPGLGLRLIYFSYDVKMKEKGDIPEGYSVSREKKERFSLILESASTNQTSMYLCASSTTGRNTEAFFGQGTRLTVV.

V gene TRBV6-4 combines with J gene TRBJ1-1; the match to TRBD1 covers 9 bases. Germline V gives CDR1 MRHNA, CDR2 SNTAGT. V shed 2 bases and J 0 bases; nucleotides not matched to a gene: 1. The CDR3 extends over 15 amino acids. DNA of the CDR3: TGTGCCAGCAGTGACGGACAGGGGATGAACACTGAAGCTTTCTTT. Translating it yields CASSDGQGMNTEAFF.

This CDR3 reads CASSFTGASAPLHF. The CDR3, as DNA: TGCGCCAGCAGCTTCACAGGGGCCTCTGCACCCCTCCACTTT. The V call is TRBV5-1, the J call TRBJ1-6; 7 nucleotides line up with TRBD1. Germline trimming cut 2 bases from V and 11 bases from J; bases unmatched to any gene: 7. Germline V CDR1 and CDR2: SGHRS, YFSETQ. This CDR3 region has 14 residues.

DNA for the CDR3: TGTGCCAGCAGCCAAGGATATGGGACAGGGTATGAAAAACTGTTTTTT. Amino acid sequence: CASSQGYGTGYEKLFF. J is TRBJ1-4 and V is TRBV4-2; TRBD1 agrees at 9 bases. Germline CDR1 reads LGHNA; CDR2 reads YNFKEQ. J gave up 6 bases and V 1 base, and 6 bases lay outside the gene matches. The CDR3 is made up of 16 amino acids.

Written as DNA, the CDR3 is TGTGCCAGCAGCGTAGGAGACAGAAATTGGGGGACCCAGTACTTC. Encoded protein: CASSVGDRNWGTQYF. V and J are TRBV9 and TRBJ2-5; tentative D call: TRBD1 (5 bases). V shed 0 bases and J shed 7 bases, with 16 bases lying between them. Germline CDR1 reads SGDLS; CDR2 reads YYNGEE. The CDR3 totals 15 residues.

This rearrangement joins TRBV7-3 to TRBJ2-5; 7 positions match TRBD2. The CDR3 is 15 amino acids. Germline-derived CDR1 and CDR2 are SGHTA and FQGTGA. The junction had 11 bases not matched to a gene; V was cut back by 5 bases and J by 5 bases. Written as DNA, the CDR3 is TGTGCCAGCAGCCCCGGGGGGTCCCCCGGGGAGACCCAGTACTTC. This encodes CASSPGGSPGETQYF.

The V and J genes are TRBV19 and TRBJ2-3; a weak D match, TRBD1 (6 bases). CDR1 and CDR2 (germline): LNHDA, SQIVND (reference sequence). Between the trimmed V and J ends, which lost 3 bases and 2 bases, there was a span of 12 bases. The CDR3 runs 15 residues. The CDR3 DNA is TGTGCCAGTAGTATCGGGACAAGTTACACAGATACGCAGTATTTT. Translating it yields CASSIGTSYTDTQYF.

CDR3 coding DNA: TGTGCCAGCAGTCAGGGATCTGGAAACACCATATATTTT. Translation gives CASSQGSGNTIYF. The chain combines TRBV19 with TRBJ1-3; possible D gene TRBD1, 5 bases. V lost 9 bases and J 1 base, leaving 10 bases between the germline ends. This CDR3 region has 13 residues. CDR1 LNHDA and CDR2 SQIVND come from the germline V gene (reference sequence).

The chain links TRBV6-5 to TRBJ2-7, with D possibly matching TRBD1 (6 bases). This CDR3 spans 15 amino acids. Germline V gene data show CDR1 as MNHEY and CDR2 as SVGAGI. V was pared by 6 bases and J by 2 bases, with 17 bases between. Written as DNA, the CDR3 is TGTGCCAGCAGAACCGGGACACTTAACACCTACGAGCAGTACTTC. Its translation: CASRTGTLNTYEQYF.

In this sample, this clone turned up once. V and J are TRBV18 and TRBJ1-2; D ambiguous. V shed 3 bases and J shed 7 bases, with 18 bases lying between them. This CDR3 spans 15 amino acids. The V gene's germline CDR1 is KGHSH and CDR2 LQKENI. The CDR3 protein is CASSPPNRPRGGYTF. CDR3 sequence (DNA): TGTGCCAGCTCACCCCCGAATAGGCCCCGGGGTGGCTACACCTTC. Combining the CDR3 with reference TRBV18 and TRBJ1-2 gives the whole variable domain NAGVMQNPRHLVRRRGQEARLRCSPMKGHSHVYWYRQLPEEGLKFMVYLQKENIIDESGMPKERFSAEFPKEGPSILRIQQVVRGDSAAYFCASSPPNRPRGGYTFGSGTRLTVV.

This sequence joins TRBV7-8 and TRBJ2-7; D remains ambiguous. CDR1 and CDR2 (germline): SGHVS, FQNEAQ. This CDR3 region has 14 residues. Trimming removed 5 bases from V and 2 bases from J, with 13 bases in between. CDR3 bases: TGTGCCAGCAGCCCGATACCTAAACCCTACGAGCAGTACTTC. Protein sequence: CASSPIPKPYEQYF.

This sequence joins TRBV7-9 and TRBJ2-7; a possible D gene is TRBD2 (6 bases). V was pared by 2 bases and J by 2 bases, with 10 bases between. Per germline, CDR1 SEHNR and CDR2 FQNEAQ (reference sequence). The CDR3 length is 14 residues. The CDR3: CASSLRGTAYEQYF. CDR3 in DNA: TGTGCCAGCAGCTTACGCGGGACGGCCTACGAGCAGTACTTC.

CDR3 amino acids: CAISPQGRGSYEQYF. As DNA, the CDR3 is TGTGCCATCAGTCCACAGGGGCGGGGCTCCTACGAGCAGTACTTC. The chain has TRBV10-3 and TRBJ2-7, with D perhaps TRBD1 (7 bases). From germline, CDR1 is ENHRY and CDR2 SYGVKD. This CDR3 has 15 amino acids. The germline V and J ends were trimmed by 5 bases and 0 bases, with 14 bases remaining between them.